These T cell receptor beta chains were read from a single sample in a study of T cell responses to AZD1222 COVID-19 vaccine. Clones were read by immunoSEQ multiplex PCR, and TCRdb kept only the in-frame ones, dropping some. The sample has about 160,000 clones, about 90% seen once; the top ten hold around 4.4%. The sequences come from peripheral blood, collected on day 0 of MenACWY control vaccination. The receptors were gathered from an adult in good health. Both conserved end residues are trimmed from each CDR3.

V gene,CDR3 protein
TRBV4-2,ASSQDRAGGRTEAF
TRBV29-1,SVDSEGNTIY
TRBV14,ASSQELGARAF
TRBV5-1,ASSFTGASTDTQY
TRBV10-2,ASSVVRGSGEQY
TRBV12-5,ASGLPSPSNQPQH
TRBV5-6,ASSLGRHYEQY
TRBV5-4,ASSKQVGSAETQY
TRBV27,ASGWDRDSSGYT
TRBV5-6,ASSTGPDGWEKLF
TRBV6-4,ASSEGGRGSYNEQF